The 22 T cell receptor beta chains listed next were all sequenced from one sample in a study of shared clonotypes between healthy human individuals. Repertoires were generated with immunoSEQ multiplex PCR, while TCRdb's copy carries only in-frame clones and drops some. Here the sample spans around 1.1 million clones, roughly 74% being singletons. Sequenced material: memory CD4+ T cells from PBMCs. Subset described: CD45RA-negative fraction. The receptors derive from a man between 18 and 29 years old in good health. Some clones in this sample may be carry-over from other donors' samples.

This sequence joins TRBV7-3 and TRBJ2-1; 10 bases are shared with TRBD2. Germline lookup yields CDR1 SGHTA and CDR2 FQGTGA. The V and J ends lost 3 bases and 4 bases, in that order; junction bases with no gene match: 3. This CDR3 has 15 amino acids. CDR3 in DNA: TGTGCCAGCAGCTTCGGTAGCGGGAGGTACAATGAGCAGTTCTTC. Encoded protein: CASSFGSGRYNEQFF.

This clone has only a few counts. This chain connects TRBV28 to TRBJ1-2; TRBD1 matches at 9 bases. The CDR3 has 17 residues. The junction had 11 bases not matched to a gene; V was cut back by 6 bases and J by 0 bases. The germline V gene has CDR1 MDHEN and CDR2 SYDVKM. This CDR3 is CASSRGQGQLSNYGYTF. The CDR3 coding sequence is TGTGCCAGCAGCCGTGGACAGGGGCAACTGTCTAACTATGGCTACACCTTC.

The V and J genes are TRBV27 and TRBJ2-3; D is possibly TRBD2 (5 bases). Germline CDR1 reads MNHEY; CDR2 reads SMNVEV (reference sequence). The CDR3 runs to 14 residues. The V end lost 7 bases, the J end lost 4 bases, and 15 bases lay between the germline ends. CDR3 protein: CASTKIGDSDTQYF. CDR3 bases: TGTGCCAGCACCAAAATCGGGGATTCAGATACGCAGTATTTT.

This rearrangement joins TRBV4-1 to TRBJ2-5; 8 bases are shared with TRBD1. This CDR3 region has 16 residues. The ends lost 0 bases at V and 0 bases at J; junction bases unmatched: 3. Germline lookup yields CDR1 MGHRA and CDR2 YSYEKL. CDR3 bases: TGCGCCAGCAGCCAAGACGGGACAGGCTACCAAGAGACCCAGTACTTC. Its protein product is CASSQDGTGYQETQYF.

Regarding this clone: A much bigger clone sits one base away, suggesting this may be a read error. The sample holds other DNA sequences that translate to the same CDR3. This chain links TRBV7-9 with TRBJ1-1; no definite D call. The CDR3 length is 12 residues. CDR1 and CDR2 (germline): SEHNR, FQNEAQ (reference sequence). With 3 bases removed from V and 1 base from J, the gap between germline ends came to 3 bases. CDR3 residues: CASSLQNTEAFF. CDR3 in DNA: TGTGCCAGCAGCTTGCAGAACACTGAAGCTTTCTTT.

This rearrangement joins TRBV6-5 to TRBJ1-5; D unclear. CDR1 MNHEY and CDR2 SVGAGI come from the germline V gene. V shed 4 bases and J shed 6 bases, with 10 bases lying between them. The length of the CDR3 is 13 residues. CDR3 amino acids: CASSLTELQPQHF. CDR3 sequence (DNA): TGTGCCAGCAGTTTAACAGAGCTTCAGCCCCAGCATTTT.

This chain connects TRBV9 to TRBJ1-2, with TRBD1 identical over 9 bases. V shed 0 bases and J 6 bases; nucleotides not matched to a gene: 6. CDR1 and CDR2 (germline): SGDLS, YYNGEE. This CDR3 is built from 15 residues. CDR3 in amino acids: CASSVGGQGFNGYTF. For the CDR3, the DNA is TGTGCCAGCAGCGTAGGGGGACAGGGCTTCAATGGCTACACCTTC. The full variable domain, its missing parts supplied by reference TRBV9 and TRBJ1-2, is DSGVTQTPKHLITATGQRVTLRCSPRSGDLSVYWYQQSLDQGLQFLIQYYNGEERAKGNILERFSAQQFPDLHSELNLSSLELGDSALYFCASSVGGQGFNGYTFGSGTRLTVV.

CDR3 in amino acids: CASSPPGATMGNEQYF. CDR3 nucleotides: TGTGCCAGCTCACCACCGGGGGCCACCATGGGGAACGAGCAGTACTTC. V and J are TRBV18 and TRBJ2-7, with a possible D match to TRBD1 (6 bases). Trimming shortened V by 0 bases and J by 5 bases, and 17 bases separated the two germline ends. CDR3 length equals 16 residues. Germline CDR1 reads KGHSH; CDR2 reads LQKENI.

The chain has TRBV28 and TRBJ2-7; TRBD2 agrees at 13 bases. The V segment lost 5 bases and the J segment 4 bases; nucleotides outside the gene matches: 8. Germline V gene data show CDR1 as MDHEN and CDR2 as SYDVKM. CDR3 length: 16 residues. The CDR3 DNA is TGTGCCAGCAGTACCCCCGGGACTAGCGGGACGTACGAGCAGTACTTC. This gives the protein CASSTPGTSGTYEQYF.

Details on this clone: This may be a read error, as it is one base from a much larger clone. Other DNA sequences of this sample code for an identical CDR3. The V and J genes are TRBV4-1 and TRBJ2-1, with 9 bases that match TRBD2. CDR3 length: 17 amino acids. Germline-derived CDR1 and CDR2 are MGHRA and YSYEKL. J gave up 8 bases and V 4 bases, and 15 bases lay outside the gene matches. In nucleotides, the CDR3 is TGCGCCAGCAGCCCCCGAGGTAGCGGGAGTAGTTTCCATGAGCAGTTCTTC. This codes for CASSPRGSGSSFHEQFF.

The chain couples TRBV10-3 to TRBJ2-1; 8 positions agree with TRBD2. CDR3 length: 14 residues. Looked up from germline, CDR1 is ENHRY and CDR2 is SYGVKD. J lost 5 bases, V lost 7 bases, and 7 bases had no gene match. The CDR3 loop is CAITAGTSNNEQFF. As DNA, the CDR3 is TGTGCCATCACCGCCGGGACTAGTAACAATGAGCAGTTCTTC.

The chain recombines TRBV6-1 with TRBJ2-1, with a possible D match to TRBD1 (6 bases). The CDR3 has 20 amino acids. Trimming shortened V by 4 bases and J by 0 bases, and 25 bases separated the two germline ends. The germline V gene encodes CDR1 MNHNS and CDR2 SASEGT. The CDR3 region has the DNA TGTGCCAGCAGTGGTGCTACAGGGCCCGCCGCGTTTAGCTCCTACAATGAGCAGTTCTTC. It is translated as CASSGATGPAAFSSYNEQFF.

The genes are TRBV4-2 and TRBJ2-3; no clear D. Germline V gene lookup returns CDR1 LGHNA and CDR2 YNFKEQ. The CDR3 runs to 14 residues. Trimming removed 2 bases at V and 3 bases at J, with 9 bases between. CDR3: CASSQSGLTDTQYF. The CDR3 coding sequence is TGTGCCAGCAGCCAATCGGGCCTGACAGATACGCAGTATTTT.

This chain joins TRBV4-3 and TRBJ1-4; TRBD1 matches at 8 bases. The length of the CDR3 is 13 residues. Trimming removed 4 bases from V and 14 bases from J; junction bases left unmatched: 9. Germline assignment: CDR1 LGHNA and CDR2 YSLEER. CDR3 DNA sequence: TGCGCCAGCAGCCGCGACAGGGGTCCGTCGCTGTTTTTT. Protein: CASSRDRGPSLFF.

The chain has TRBV7-3 and TRBJ1-2, with a weak D call TRBD1 (5 bases). The CDR3 totals 13 residues. V gave up 2 bases and J gave up 8 bases, with 12 bases separating them. Germline V gene data show CDR1 as SGHTA and CDR2 as FQGTGA. CDR3 sequence reads: CASSLSGRVGYTF. The CDR3 DNA reads TGTGCCAGCAGCTTATCCGGCAGGGTAGGCTACACCTTC. Drawing the rest from reference TRBV7-3 and TRBJ1-2, the complete variable domain is GAGVSQTPSNKVTEKGKYVELRCDPISGHTALYWYRQSLGQGPEFLIYFQGTGAADDSGLPNDRFFAVRPEGSVSTLKIQRTERGDSAVYLCASSLSGRVGYTFGSGTRLTVV.

The chain carries TRBV9 and TRBJ2-7, with D perhaps TRBD1 or TRBD2 (5 bases each). The V gene's germline CDR1 is SGDLS and CDR2 YYNGEE. The V gene lost 0 bases and the J gene lost 6 bases, with 13 bases spanning the gap. The CDR3 runs 14 residues. DNA of the CDR3: TGTGCCAGCAGCGTAGCCGGGACCTTGGGCGAGCAGTACTTC. Its translation: CASSVAGTLGEQYF.

The genes are TRBV6-6 and TRBJ1-1, with 7 bases fitting TRBD1. The CDR3 sequence is 13 residues long. Unmatched junction bases numbered 3, after V lost 7 bases and J lost 1 base. Germline loops: CDR1 MNHNY, CDR2 SVGAGI (reference sequence). CDR3 loop: CASTRTGNTEAFF. The CDR3 DNA sequence: TGTGCCAGCACTCGGACAGGGAACACTGAAGCTTTCTTT.

The chain links TRBV5-1 to TRBJ2-4; D remains ambiguous. V lost 0 bases and J lost 11, with 12 bases in between. Per the germline V gene, CDR1 is SGHRS and CDR2 is YFSETQ. This CDR3 is 13 amino acids long. This CDR3 is CASSLGSVGLQYF. The CDR3 DNA follows: TGCGCCAGCAGCTTGGGTTCGGTAGGCCTTCAGTACTTC. Full variable domain (outside the CDR3, taken from reference TRBV5-1 and TRBJ2-4): KAGVTQTPRYLIKTRGQQVTLSCSPISGHRSVSWYQQTPGQGLQFLFEYFSETQRNKGNFPGRFSGRQFSNSRSEMNVSTLELGDSALYLCASSLGSVGLQYFGAGTRLSVL.

V and J are TRBV7-2 and TRBJ2-3; no firm D call. Trimming removed 2 bases from V and 6 bases from J, with 6 bases in between. The germline V gene has CDR1 SGHTA and CDR2 FQGNSA. The CDR3 length is 12 residues. CDR3 loop: CASSLTRDTQYF. The CDR3, as DNA: TGTGCCAGCAGCTTAACACGGGATACGCAGTATTTT.

This chain joins TRBV5-1 and TRBJ2-7; no definite D call. This CDR3 has 13 amino acids. V was trimmed by 0 bases and J by 3 bases, leaving 7 bases between them. Germline CDR1 SGHRS, CDR2 YFSETQ. The CDR3 DNA sequence: TGCGCCAGCAGCTTGGTTCTAAGCTACGAGCAGTACTTC. Protein sequence: CASSLVLSYEQYF.

The rearrangement uses TRBV28 and TRBJ1-5, with D maybe TRBD1 (6 bases). CDR3 length: 18 residues. Germline assignment: CDR1 MDHEN and CDR2 SYDVKM. V lost 6 bases and J lost 0, with 21 bases in between. CDR3 bases: TGTGCCAGCAGAGCCGCCCGGGGGGGGCGGCATAGCAATCAGCCCCAGCATTTT. This sequence encodes CASRAARGGRHSNQPQHF.

V usage is TRBV9 and J usage is TRBJ2-3; D is unclear. Per germline, CDR1 SGDLS and CDR2 YYNGEE. The CDR3 has 15 residues. V dropped 5 bases and J dropped 2 bases, with 15 bases sitting between them. The CDR3 loop is CASSAKGVYTDTQYF. The CDR3 DNA reads as TGTGCCAGCAGTGCTAAGGGCGTTTACACAGATACGCAGTATTTT.